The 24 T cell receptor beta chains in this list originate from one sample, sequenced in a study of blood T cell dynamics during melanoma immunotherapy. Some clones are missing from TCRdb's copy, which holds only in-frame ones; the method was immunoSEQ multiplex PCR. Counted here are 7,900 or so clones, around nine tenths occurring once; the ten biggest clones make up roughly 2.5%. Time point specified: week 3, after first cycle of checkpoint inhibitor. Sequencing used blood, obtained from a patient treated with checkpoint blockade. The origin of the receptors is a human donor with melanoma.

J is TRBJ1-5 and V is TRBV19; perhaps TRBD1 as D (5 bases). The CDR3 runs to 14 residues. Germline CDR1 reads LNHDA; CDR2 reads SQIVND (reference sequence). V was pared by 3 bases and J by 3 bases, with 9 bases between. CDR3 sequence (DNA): TGTGCCAGTAGTATCCAGGGTTACAATCAGCCCCAGCATTTT. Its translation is CASSIQGYNQPQHF.

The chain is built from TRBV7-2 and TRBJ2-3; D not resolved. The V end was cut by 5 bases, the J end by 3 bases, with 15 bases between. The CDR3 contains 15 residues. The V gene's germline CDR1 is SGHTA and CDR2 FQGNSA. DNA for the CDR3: TGTGCCAGCAGCCCGCCGGGTAGTTCAACAGATACGCAGTATTTT. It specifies CASSPPGSSTDTQYF.

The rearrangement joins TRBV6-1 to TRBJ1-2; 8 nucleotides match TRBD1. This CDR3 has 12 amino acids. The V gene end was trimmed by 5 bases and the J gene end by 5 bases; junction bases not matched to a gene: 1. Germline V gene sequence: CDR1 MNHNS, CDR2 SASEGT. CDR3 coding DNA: TGTGCCAGCAGTAGGGACAGGTATGGCTACACCTTC. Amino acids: CASSRDRYGYTF.

This CDR3 is CASSQGGSLSYEQYF. In DNA, the CDR3 is TGTGCCAGCAGCCAAGGGGGGAGTCTCTCCTACGAGCAGTACTTC. The rearrangement joins TRBV14 to TRBJ2-7; D tentatively reads TRBD1 or TRBD2 (5 bases each). Trimming removed 1 base at V and 0 bases at J, with 10 bases between. The germline V gene has CDR1 SGHDN and CDR2 FVKESK. This CDR3 region has 15 residues.

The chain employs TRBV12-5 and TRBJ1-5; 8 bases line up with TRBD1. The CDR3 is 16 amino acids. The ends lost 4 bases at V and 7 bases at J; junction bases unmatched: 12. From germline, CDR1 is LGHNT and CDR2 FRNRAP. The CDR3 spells CASGSLTGQGGQPQHF. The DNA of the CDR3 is TGTGCTAGTGGTTCCCTTACCGGACAGGGTGGACAGCCCCAGCATTTT.

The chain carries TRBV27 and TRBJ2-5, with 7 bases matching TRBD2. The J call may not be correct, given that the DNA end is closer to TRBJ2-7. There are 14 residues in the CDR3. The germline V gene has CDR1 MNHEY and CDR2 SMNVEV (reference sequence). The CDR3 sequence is CASSWAGAADEQYF. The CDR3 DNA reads TGTGCCAGCAGTTGGGCGGGAGCGGCGGACGAGCAGTACTTC.

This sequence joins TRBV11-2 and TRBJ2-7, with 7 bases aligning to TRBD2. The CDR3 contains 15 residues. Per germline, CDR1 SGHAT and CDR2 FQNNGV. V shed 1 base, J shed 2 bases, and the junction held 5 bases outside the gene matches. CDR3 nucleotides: TGTGCCAGCAGCTTAGGTAGCGGGCCCCCCTACGAGCAGTACTTC. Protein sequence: CASSLGSGPPYEQYF. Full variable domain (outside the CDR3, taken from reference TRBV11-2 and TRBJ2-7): EAGVAQSPRYKIIEKRQSVAFWCNPISGHATLYWYQQILGQGPKLLIQFQNNGVVDDSQLPKDRFSAERLKGVDSTLKIQPAKLEDSAVYLCASSLGSGPPYEQYFGPGTRLTVT.

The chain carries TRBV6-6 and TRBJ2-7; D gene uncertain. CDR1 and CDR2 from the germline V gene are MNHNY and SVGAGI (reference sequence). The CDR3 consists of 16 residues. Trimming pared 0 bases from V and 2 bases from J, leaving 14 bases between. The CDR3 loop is CASSYSGGRLPYEQYF. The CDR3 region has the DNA TGTGCCAGCAGTTACTCAGGCGGCAGGCTGCCCTACGAGCAGTACTTC.

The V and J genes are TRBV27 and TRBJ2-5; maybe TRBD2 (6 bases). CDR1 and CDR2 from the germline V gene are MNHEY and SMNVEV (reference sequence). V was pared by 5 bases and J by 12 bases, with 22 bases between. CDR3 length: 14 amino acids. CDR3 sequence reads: CASSPRAGTQWEYF. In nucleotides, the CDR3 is TGTGCCAGCAGTCCGCGGGCGGGAACCCAGTGGGAGTACTTC.

In DNA form, the CDR3 reads TGTGCCAGCACGGGACAGGGGGGGACTAATGAAAAACTGTTTTTT. Amino acids: CASTGQGGTNEKLFF. The chain couples TRBV2 to TRBJ1-4; 11 bases line up with TRBD1. Losses at the gene ends were 7 bases for V and 2 bases for J; bases not matched to a gene: 3. Germline V lookup: CDR1 SNHLY, CDR2 FYNNEI. This CDR3 is 15 amino acids long.

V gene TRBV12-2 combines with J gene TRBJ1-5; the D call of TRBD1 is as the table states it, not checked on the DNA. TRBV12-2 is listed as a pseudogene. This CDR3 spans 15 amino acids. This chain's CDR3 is CASRLVDRGNQPQHF. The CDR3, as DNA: TGTGCAAGTCGCTTAGTTGACAGGGGTAATCAGCCCCAGCATTTT.

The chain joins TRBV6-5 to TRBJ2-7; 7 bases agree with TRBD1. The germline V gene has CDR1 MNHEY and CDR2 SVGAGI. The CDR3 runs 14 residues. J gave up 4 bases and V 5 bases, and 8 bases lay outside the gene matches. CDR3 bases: TGTGCCAGCAGTCCTGGCAGGGGGAAATACGAGCAGTACTTC. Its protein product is CASSPGRGKYEQYF.

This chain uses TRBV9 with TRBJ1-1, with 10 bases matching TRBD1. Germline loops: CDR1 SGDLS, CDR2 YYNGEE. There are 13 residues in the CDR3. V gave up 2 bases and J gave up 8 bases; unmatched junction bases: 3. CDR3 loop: CASSVGQGGEAFF. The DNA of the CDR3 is TGTGCCAGCAGCGTCGGACAGGGGGGAGAAGCTTTCTTT.

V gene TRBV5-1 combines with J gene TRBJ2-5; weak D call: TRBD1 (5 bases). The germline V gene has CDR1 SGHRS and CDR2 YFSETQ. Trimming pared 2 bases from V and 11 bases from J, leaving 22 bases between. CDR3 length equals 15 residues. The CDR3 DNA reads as TGCGCCAGCAGCTTAGAACGGACACTGGTTCAGGAGCAGTACTTC. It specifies CASSLERTLVQEQYF.

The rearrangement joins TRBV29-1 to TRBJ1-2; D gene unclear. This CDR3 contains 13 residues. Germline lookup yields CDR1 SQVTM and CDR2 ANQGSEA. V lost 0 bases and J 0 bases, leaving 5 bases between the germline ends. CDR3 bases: TGCAGCGTTGAAGACACAGCTAACTATGGCTACACCTTC. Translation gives CSVEDTANYGYTF.

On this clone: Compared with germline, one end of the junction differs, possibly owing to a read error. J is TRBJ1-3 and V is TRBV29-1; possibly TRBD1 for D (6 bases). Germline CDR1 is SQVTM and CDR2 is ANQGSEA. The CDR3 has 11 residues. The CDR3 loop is CSVGGQGKRHF. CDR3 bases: TGCAGCGTTGGAGGTCAGGGGAAGAGGCATTTT.

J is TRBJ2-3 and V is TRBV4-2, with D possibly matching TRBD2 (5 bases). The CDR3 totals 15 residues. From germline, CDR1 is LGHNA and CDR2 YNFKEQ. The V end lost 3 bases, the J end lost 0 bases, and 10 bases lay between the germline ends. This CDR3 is CASSQALASTDTQYF. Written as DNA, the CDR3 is TGTGCCAGCAGCCAGGCCCTAGCTAGCACAGATACGCAGTATTTT.

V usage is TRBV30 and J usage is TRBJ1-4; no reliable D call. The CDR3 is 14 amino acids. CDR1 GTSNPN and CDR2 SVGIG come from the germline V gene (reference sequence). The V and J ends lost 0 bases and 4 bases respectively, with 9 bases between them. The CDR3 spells CAWSVGQVNEKLFF. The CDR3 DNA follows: TGTGCCTGGAGTGTAGGCCAGGTTAATGAAAAACTGTTTTTT.

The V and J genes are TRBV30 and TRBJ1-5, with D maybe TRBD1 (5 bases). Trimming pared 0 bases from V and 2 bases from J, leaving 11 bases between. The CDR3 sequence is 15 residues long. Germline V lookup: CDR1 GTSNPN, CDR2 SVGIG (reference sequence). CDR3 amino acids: CAWSVSGTGNQPQHF. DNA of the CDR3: TGTGCCTGGAGTGTATCAGGGACTGGCAATCAGCCCCAGCATTTT.

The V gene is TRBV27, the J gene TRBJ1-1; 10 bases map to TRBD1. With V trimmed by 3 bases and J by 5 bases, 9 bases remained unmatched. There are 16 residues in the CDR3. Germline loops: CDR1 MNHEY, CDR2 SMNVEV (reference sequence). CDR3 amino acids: CASSFRDRGYRTEAFF. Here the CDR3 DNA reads TGTGCCAGCAGTTTTCGGGACAGGGGATACCGGACTGAAGCTTTCTTT.

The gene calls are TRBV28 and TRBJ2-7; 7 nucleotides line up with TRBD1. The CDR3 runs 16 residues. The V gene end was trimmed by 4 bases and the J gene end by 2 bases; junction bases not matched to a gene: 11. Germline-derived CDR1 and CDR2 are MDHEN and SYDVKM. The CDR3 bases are TGTGCCAGCAGTTACGCCGGGACAGAGCCTCCCTACGAGCAGTACTTC. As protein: CASSYAGTEPPYEQYF.

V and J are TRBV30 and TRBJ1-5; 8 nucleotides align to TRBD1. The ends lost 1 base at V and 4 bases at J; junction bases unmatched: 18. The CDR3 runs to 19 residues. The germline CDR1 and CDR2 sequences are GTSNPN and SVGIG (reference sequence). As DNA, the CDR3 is TGTGCCTGGAGTGCCACCCGCATCGCATCGACAGGGGCAAATCAGCCCCAGCATTTT. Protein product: CAWSATRIASTGANQPQHF. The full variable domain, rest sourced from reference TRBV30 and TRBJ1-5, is SQTIHQWPATLVQPVGSPLSLECTVEGTSNPNLYWYRQAAGRGLQLLFYSVGIGQISSEVPQNLSASRPQDRQFILSSKKLLLSDSGFYLCAWSATRIASTGANQPQHFGDGTRLSIL.

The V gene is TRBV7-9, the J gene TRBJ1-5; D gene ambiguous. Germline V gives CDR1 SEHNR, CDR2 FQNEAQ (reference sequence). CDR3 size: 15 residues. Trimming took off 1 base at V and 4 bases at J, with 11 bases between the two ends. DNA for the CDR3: TGTGCCAGCAGCTTAGAGGGCTCGGGAAATCAGCCCCAGCATTTT. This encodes CASSLEGSGNQPQHF.

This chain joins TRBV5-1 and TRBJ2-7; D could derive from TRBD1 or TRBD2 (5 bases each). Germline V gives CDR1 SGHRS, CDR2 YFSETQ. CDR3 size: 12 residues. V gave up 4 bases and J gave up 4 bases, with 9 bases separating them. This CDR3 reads CASSPEGYEQYF. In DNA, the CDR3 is TGCGCCAGCAGCCCTGAGGGGTACGAGCAGTACTTC.